Following are 25 T cell receptor beta chains from one sample sequenced in a study of T cells in Graves' hyperthyroidism and ophthalmopathy. The TCR beta CDR3 regions underwent amplification using RNA transcripts as the source. When the TCR CDR3 underwent first-round RT-PCR, the HTBI primer set was used. Via MiXCR, TCRdb re-called the multiplex PCR reads, giving one row per CDR3 protein. The sample yields a few hundred thousand distinct CDR3 sequences, 15% to 20% seen once. The specimen was blood. Source of these receptors: a woman aged 45-65 years with Graves' hyperthyroidism.

This clonotype was seen ten or more times. The chain carries TRBV12-3 or TRBV12-4 and TRBJ1-1; no clear D. The CDR3 covers 12 residues. Trimming stripped 3 bases from V and 3 bases from J, with 5 bases between. Here the CDR3 reads CASSLSDTEAFF. The CDR3 bases are TGTGCCAGCAGTTTGAGTGACACTGAAGCTTTCTTT.

This clonotype was seen more than once but under ten times. V usage is TRBV4-1 and J usage is TRBJ1-6, with a possible D match to TRBD1 (5 bases). Trimming shortened V by 0 bases and J by 8 bases, and 17 bases separated the two germline ends. The CDR3 extends over 17 amino acids. Germline CDR1 and CDR2: MGHRA and YSYEKL. CDR3 sequence reads: CASSQDDIADSYSPLHF. As DNA, the CDR3 is TGCGCCAGCAGCCAAGACGATATAGCTGACAGTTATTCACCCCTCCACTTT.

This chain joins TRBV25-1 and TRBJ2-1; D gene uncertain. The V end lost 3 bases, the J end lost 2 bases, and 11 bases lay between the germline ends. From germline, CDR1 is MGHDK and CDR2 SYGVNS. This CDR3 has 15 residues. The CDR3 here is CASSELDRAYNEQFF. In nucleotides, the CDR3 is TGTGCCAGCAGTGAGCTGGACCGGGCCTACAATGAGCAGTTCTTC. Full variable domain (missing parts from reference TRBV25-1 and TRBJ2-1): EADIYQTPRYLVIGTGKKITLECSQTMGHDKMYWYQQDPGMELHLIHYSYGVNSTEKGDLSSESTVSRIRTEHFPLTLESARPSHTSQYLCASSELDRAYNEQFFGPGTRLTVL.

In its sample, this clonotype was seen many times. The chain recombines TRBV5-1 with TRBJ2-3; 8 bases agree with TRBD2. This CDR3 has 16 amino acids. Per germline, CDR1 SGHRS and CDR2 YFSETQ. The V segment lost 4 bases and the J segment 1 base; nucleotides outside the gene matches: 8. CDR3 loop: CASSRTGLAGTDTQYF. The CDR3, as DNA: TGCGCCAGCAGCCGAACAGGACTAGCCGGCACAGATACGCAGTATTTT.

This clonotype has only a few counts. The rearrangement uses TRBV30 and TRBJ1-5; D call uncertain. CDR3 length: 16 residues. CDR1 GTSNPN and CDR2 SVGIG come from the germline V gene (reference sequence). Trimming removed 4 bases from V and 5 bases from J, with 21 bases in between. The chain's CDR3 is CAWKGDGKGFDQPQHF. The DNA of the CDR3 is TGTGCCTGGAAGGGAGATGGGAAGGGTTTCGATCAGCCCCAGCATTTT.

This clonotype was counted a few times. The CDR3 spells CASNFGGTGNTIYF. DNA of the CDR3: TGTGCCAGCAATTTCGGGGGTACTGGAAACACCATATATTTT. This chain connects TRBV2 to TRBJ1-3; perhaps TRBD1 as D (5 bases). CDR1 and CDR2 from the germline V gene are SNHLY and FYNNEI. V shed 7 bases and J shed 2 bases, with 12 bases lying between them. The CDR3 runs 14 residues. Variable domain in full (rest from reference TRBV2 and TRBJ1-3): EPEVTQTPSHQVTQMGQEVILRCVPISNHLYFYWYRQILGQKVEFLVSFYNNEISEKSEIFDDQFSVERPDGSNFTLKIRSTKLEDSAMYFCASNFGGTGNTIYFGEGSWLTVV.

The chain uses TRBV20-1 and TRBJ2-3; 14 bases line up with TRBD2. Germline V gene lookup returns CDR1 DFQATT and CDR2 SNEGSKA (reference sequence). After removal of 6 bases from V and 2 bases from J, the junction contained 7 bases not matched to a gene. The CDR3 runs 16 residues. CDR3 in DNA: TGCAGTGCAACCCCGACTAGCGGGGGGGCCACAGATACGCAGTATTTT. Translating gives CSATPTSGGATDTQYF.

The chain links TRBV18 to TRBJ1-6; unclear D gene. V lost 3 bases and J 9 bases, leaving 15 bases between the germline ends. Per germline, CDR1 KGHSH and CDR2 LQKENI. The CDR3 loop spans 15 amino acids. The CDR3 DNA reads as TGTGCCAGCTCACCGGAGTCAGAGGGCGGTTCACCCCTCCACTTT. This encodes CASSPESEGGSPLHF.

This clonotype was seen more than once but under ten times. V is TRBV12-5 and J is TRBJ2-2; D may correspond to TRBD1 or TRBD2 (6 bases each). Germline CDR1 and CDR2: LGHNT and FRNRAP. The CDR3 consists of 14 residues. Trimming removed 3 bases at V and 6 bases at J, with 11 bases between. CDR3 sequence reads: CASGFTGAAGELFF. In nucleotides, the CDR3 is TGTGCTAGTGGTTTTACGGGGGCGGCCGGGGAGCTGTTTTTT. Variable domain in full (rest from reference TRBV12-5 and TRBJ2-2): DARVTQTPRHKVTEMGQEVTMRCQPILGHNTVFWYRQTMMQGLELLAYFRNRAPLDDSGMPKDRFSAEMPDATLATLKIQPSEPRDSAVYFCASGFTGAAGELFFGEGSRLTVL.

The chain joins TRBV11-2 to TRBJ2-2; TRBD1 or TRBD2 may be the D gene (5 bases each). Germline loops: CDR1 SGHAT, CDR2 FQNNGV. There are 14 residues in the CDR3. The V end was cut by 10 bases, the J end by 0 bases, with 12 bases between. CDR3 nucleotide sequence: TGTGCCACAGTCGGGGCGGCGAACACCGGGGAGCTGTTTTTT. Translation gives CATVGAANTGELFF.

This chain uses TRBV28 with TRBJ1-5; no firm D call. The CDR3 spans 13 residues. Trimming took 5 bases from V and 4 from J, leaving 9 bases between them. Looked up from germline, CDR1 is MDHEN and CDR2 is SYDVKM. The CDR3 DNA reads as TGTGCCAGCAGTCCCCCCCCTAATCAGCCCCAGCATTTT. Its protein product is CASSPPPNQPQHF.

This clonotype was observed a handful of times. The chain links TRBV5-4 to TRBJ2-1, with D possibly TRBD2 on 6 matching bases. This CDR3 is built from 14 residues. Trimming shortened V by 0 bases and J by 8 bases, and 12 bases separated the two germline ends. Germline V gives CDR1 SGHNT, CDR2 YYREEE (reference sequence). The CDR3 region is CASSLGAGTDEQFF. The CDR3 nucleotides read TGTGCCAGCAGCTTGGGAGCAGGGACTGATGAGCAGTTCTTC.

A few counts support this clonotype. V usage is TRBV7-2 and J usage is TRBJ1-1, with D possibly TRBD1 on 5 matching bases. In germline, CDR1 is SGHTA, CDR2 FQGNSA. V was clipped by 5 bases and J by 4 bases, with 17 bases between them. This CDR3 has 15 residues. Here the CDR3 DNA reads TGTGCCAGCAGCCCCATTAGGAGGGGAAGCACTGAAGCTTTCTTT. Protein: CASSPIRRGSTEAFF.

With respect to this clonotype: A much larger clone sits a single nucleotide away, making a read error possible. The chain employs TRBV5-1 and TRBJ1-5; no clear D. The V gene's germline CDR1 is SGHRS and CDR2 YFSETQ. The CDR3 extends over 14 amino acids. Deletions cut 0 bases from V and 3 bases from J, with 7 bases between. CDR3 loop: CASSLDPTNQPQHF. CDR3 coding DNA: TGCGCCAGCAGCTTGGATCCCACCAATCAGCCCCAGCATTTT.

This clonotype has ten or more counts. The V and J genes are TRBV27 and TRBJ2-1; 11 positions agree with TRBD2. The V and J ends lost 0 bases and 7 bases, in that order; junction bases with no gene match: 5. CDR3 length equals 16 residues. Germline V lookup: CDR1 MNHEY, CDR2 SMNVEV (reference sequence). The CDR3 nucleotides read TGTGCCAGCAGTTTATCTTTAGCGGGAGGGCGAAATGAGCAGTTCTTC. Translating it yields CASSLSLAGGRNEQFF.

For this clonotype: A much larger clone lies one base from this, so it may be a read error. The chain is built from TRBV2 and TRBJ1-1, with 7 positions matching TRBD1. The germline V gene encodes CDR1 SNHLY and CDR2 FYNNEI. This CDR3 is built from 15 residues. For the CDR3, the DNA is TGTACCAGCAGGTACAACAGGGGCATGAACACTGAAGCTTTCTTT. It encodes CTSRYNRGMNTEAFF.

This clonotype was seen ten or more times. This chain links TRBV6-1 with TRBJ1-1; D is ambiguous. The CDR3 has 16 residues. V lost 7 bases, J lost 4 bases, and 22 bases lay in between. Germline CDR1 MNHNS, CDR2 SASEGT. The CDR3: CASTPIEGGDATEAFF. CDR3 coding DNA: TGTGCCAGCACCCCGATAGAGGGAGGCGACGCCACTGAAGCTTTCTTT.

J is TRBJ1-5 and V is TRBV19; D may be TRBD1 (5 bases). CDR1 LNHDA and CDR2 SQIVND come from the germline V gene (reference sequence). V was clipped by 6 bases and J by 3 bases, with 12 bases between them. This CDR3 has 14 amino acids. Here the CDR3 DNA reads TGTGCCAGTAGACCCCGACAGTTCAATCAGCCCCAGCATTTT. This gives the protein CASRPRQFNQPQHF.

This clonotype came up many times. This chain uses TRBV28 with TRBJ2-5; D possibly uses TRBD1 or TRBD2 (6 bases each). Per germline, CDR1 MDHEN and CDR2 SYDVKM. This CDR3 has 13 residues. The CDR3 nucleotides are TGTGCGGCGATGAGGGGGGATCAAGAGACCCAGTACTTC. It encodes CAAMRGDQETQYF.

This clonotype was observed a handful of times. The chain combines TRBV11-3 with TRBJ2-3; the match to TRBD2 covers 7 bases. The CDR3 covers 15 residues. J was trimmed by 3 bases and V by 5 bases; bases with no gene match: 8. Germline V gene data show CDR1 as SGHNT and CDR2 as YENEEA. The CDR3 spells CASSPRGVETDTQYF. CDR3 DNA: TGTGCCAGCAGCCCCCGGGGGGTCGAGACAGATACGCAGTATTTT.

With respect to this clonotype: A read error is possible here, since a much larger clone lies one base away. CDR3 sequence reads: CASSGRPRGGSGTQYF. In DNA, the CDR3 is TGTGCCAGCAGCGGTAGACCTAGAGGAGGGTCAGGTACGCAGTATTTT. The chain joins TRBV7-2 to TRBJ2-3; the D gene is possibly TRBD2 (6 bases). Trimming stripped 5 bases from V and 8 bases from J, with 23 bases between. The length of the CDR3 is 16 residues. Germline CDR1 SGHTA, CDR2 FQGNSA.

This clonotype has just a few counts. This chain uses TRBV7-2 with TRBJ2-3, with 11 bases aligning to TRBD2. CDR3 size: 18 residues. With 5 bases clipped from V and 0 bases from J, the junction kept 10 bases outside the gene matches. Per the germline V gene, CDR1 is SGHTA and CDR2 is FQGNSA. The CDR3 loop is CASSRGPGLAGSTDTQYF. The CDR3 nucleotides are TGTGCCAGCAGCCGAGGCCCCGGACTAGCGGGTAGCACAGATACGCAGTATTTT.

The genes are TRBV29-1 and TRBJ1-2; possible D gene TRBD1, 5 bases. Trimming stripped 4 bases from V and 8 bases from J, with 11 bases between. The CDR3 runs to 11 residues. The germline gives CDR1 SQVTM, CDR2 ANQGSEA. The CDR3 region is CSVGGAEGYTF. The CDR3 DNA is TGCAGCGTTGGTGGGGCTGAAGGCTACACCTTC.

This clonotype turned up a few times. This chain connects TRBV12-3 or TRBV12-4 to TRBJ2-2, with no clear D. Trimming removed 6 bases at V and 8 bases at J, with 19 bases between. The length of the CDR3 is 15 residues. The CDR3 loop is CASSRTLAAPGELFF. CDR3 DNA: TGTGCCAGCAGCCGTACACTTGCGGCCCCAGGGGAGCTGTTTTTT.

There are a few counts of this clonotype. The V call is TRBV3-1, the J call TRBJ2-2, with 13 positions matching TRBD2. This CDR3 contains 17 residues. With 2 bases clipped from V and 4 bases from J, the junction kept 4 bases outside the gene matches. CDR1 LGHDT and CDR2 YNNKEL come from the germline V gene (reference sequence). The DNA for the CDR3 is TGTGCCAGCAGCCAAAAACTAGCGGGGGGGGGCACCGGGGAGCTGTTTTTT. The encoded protein is CASSQKLAGGGTGELFF.